The rows below give T cell receptor beta chains drawn from one sample of a study of T cell responses to AZD1222 COVID-19 vaccine. Libraries were prepared by immunoSEQ multiplex PCR; TCRdb keeps only in-frame clonotypes and omits some of them. Found here are fewer than 150,000 clones, almost 90% of them singletons; the top ten hold 1.5% to 2%. Material: peripheral blood, obtained 28 days after the second AZD1222 dose. The receptors originated from an adult who received the AZD1222 COVID-19 vaccine. The CDR3 runs from the conserved cysteine through the conserved F or W. Each record gives: J gene, D gene, V gene, CDR3 protein. D genes are given only for firm matches.

J gene: TRBJ1-5
D gene: -
V gene: TRBV6-6
CDR3 protein: CASTWTVNQPQHF

J gene: TRBJ1-1
D gene: -
V gene: TRBV7-3
CDR3 protein: CASSSTGLGTEAFF

J gene: TRBJ1-1
D gene: -
V gene: TRBV7-2
CDR3 protein: CASSPNGGTEAFF

J gene: TRBJ1-6
D gene: -
V gene: TRBV28
CDR3 protein: CASSFRQGYSPLHF

J gene: TRBJ1-4
D gene: -
V gene: TRBV28
CDR3 protein: CASSKTGGGYEKLFF

J gene: TRBJ1-6
D gene: -
V gene: TRBV7-9
CDR3 protein: CASSPRQNSPLHF

J gene: TRBJ2-3
D gene: -
V gene: TRBV19
CDR3 protein: CASSFLTDTQYF

J gene: TRBJ1-1
D gene: -
V gene: TRBV2
CDR3 protein: CASSGLSTEAFF

J gene: TRBJ1-4
D gene: -
V gene: TRBV24-1
CDR3 protein: CATSGEGNEKLFF

J gene: TRBJ1-1
D gene: -
V gene: TRBV7-9
CDR3 protein: CASSSDHTEAFF

J gene: TRBJ1-5
D gene: TRBD1
V gene: TRBV19
CDR3 protein: CASSIGTGKGNQPQHF

J gene: TRBJ1-3
D gene: -
V gene: TRBV5-1
CDR3 protein: CASSLGLSPASGNTIYF

J gene: TRBJ2-5
D gene: TRBD2
V gene: TRBV30
CDR3 protein: CARQGGGRAGETQYF

J gene: TRBJ2-2
D gene: TRBD2
V gene: TRBV5-4
CDR3 protein: CASSGGLAGGTGELFF

J gene: TRBJ1-2
D gene: -
V gene: TRBV13
CDR3 protein: CASSPRGFGNYGYTF

J gene: TRBJ1-1
D gene: -
V gene: TRBV7-2
CDR3 protein: CASSLDRVTEAFF

J gene: TRBJ1-1
D gene: -
V gene: TRBV11-2
CDR3 protein: CASSLWEGTEAFF

J gene: TRBJ2-1
D gene: TRBD1
V gene: TRBV5-6
CDR3 protein: CASRPSGTGGNEQFF

J gene: TRBJ1-2
D gene: -
V gene: TRBV19
CDR3 protein: CASSPPTGYGYTF

J gene: TRBJ1-2
D gene: TRBD1
V gene: TRBV15
CDR3 protein: CATSGRQGALYGYTF

J gene: TRBJ2-7
D gene: -
V gene: TRBV24-1
CDR3 protein: CATSDPGRGHEQYF

J gene: TRBJ1-6
D gene: -
V gene: TRBV2
CDR3 protein: CASSETAINSPLHF

J gene: TRBJ1-1
D gene: -
V gene: TRBV9
CDR3 protein: CASSVRGAGVGDTEAFF

J gene: TRBJ2-3
D gene: -
V gene: TRBV28
CDR3 protein: CASSLRRGLTDTQYF

J gene: TRBJ1-2
D gene: -
V gene: TRBV19
CDR3 protein: CASSIDRRSIGYTF

J gene: TRBJ2-7
D gene: TRBD2
V gene: TRBV11-1
CDR3 protein: CASSLLAGVYEQYF

J gene: TRBJ1-1
D gene: TRBD1
V gene: TRBV5-6
CDR3 protein: CASRRQGTNTEAFF

J gene: TRBJ2-6
D gene: -
V gene: TRBV5-5
CDR3 protein: CASSLGPSSSGANVLTF

J gene: TRBJ1-5
D gene: TRBD1
V gene: TRBV7-6
CDR3 protein: CASSLGQGMSQPQHF

J gene: TRBJ2-1
D gene: -
V gene: TRBV7-8
CDR3 protein: CASSLWEGAYNEQFF

J gene: TRBJ1-6
D gene: TRBD1
V gene: TRBV5-6
CDR3 protein: CASSPTRTGARNSPLHF

J gene: TRBJ2-3
D gene: -
V gene: TRBV6-2/TRBV6-3
CDR3 protein: CASSQTSLRTDTQYF

J gene: TRBJ1-1
D gene: -
V gene: TRBV11-2
CDR3 protein: CASSSAGALYTEAFF

J gene: TRBJ2-3
D gene: TRBD2
V gene: TRBV9
CDR3 protein: CASSPSGSGGTDTQYF

J gene: TRBJ1-4
D gene: -
V gene: TRBV3-1/TRBV3-2
CDR3 protein: CASSQDAGVGEKLFF

J gene: TRBJ2-2
D gene: -
V gene: TRBV5-4
CDR3 protein: CATTPWDPGSTGELFF

J gene: TRBJ1-2
D gene: TRBD1
V gene: TRBV7-2
CDR3 protein: CASSLSGQGFAYGYTF

J gene: TRBJ1-1
D gene: TRBD1
V gene: TRBV5-1
CDR3 protein: CASTQQGADTEAFF